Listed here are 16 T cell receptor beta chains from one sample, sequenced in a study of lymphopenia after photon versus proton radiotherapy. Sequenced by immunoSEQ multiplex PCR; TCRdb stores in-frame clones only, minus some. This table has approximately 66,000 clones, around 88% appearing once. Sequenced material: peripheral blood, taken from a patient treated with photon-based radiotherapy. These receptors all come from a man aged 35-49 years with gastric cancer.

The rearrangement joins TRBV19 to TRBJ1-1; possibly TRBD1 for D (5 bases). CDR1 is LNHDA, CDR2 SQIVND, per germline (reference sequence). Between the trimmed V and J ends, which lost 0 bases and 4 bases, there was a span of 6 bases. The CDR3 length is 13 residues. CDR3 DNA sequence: TGTGCCAGTAGTATAGAGGGGGGCACTGAAGCTTTCTTT. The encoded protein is CASSIEGGTEAFF.

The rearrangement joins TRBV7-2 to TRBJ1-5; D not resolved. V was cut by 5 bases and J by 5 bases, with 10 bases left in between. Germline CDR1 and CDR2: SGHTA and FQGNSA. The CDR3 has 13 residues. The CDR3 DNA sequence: TGTGCCAGCAGCATCCGCGGGGATCAGCCCCAGCATTTT. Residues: CASSIRGDQPQHF. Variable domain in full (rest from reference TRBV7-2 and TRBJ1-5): GAGVSQSPSNKVTEKGKDVELRCDPISGHTALYWYRQSLGQGLEFLIYFQGNSAPDKSGLPSDRFSAERTGGSVSTLTIQRTQQEDSAVYLCASSIRGDQPQHFGDGTRLSIL.

CDR3 coding DNA: TGCGCCAGCAGCCAAAGGTCTTCAGGGGAGCTGTTTTTT. Translation: CASSQRSSGELFF. The chain uses TRBV4-1 and TRBJ2-2; D is unresolved. The CDR3 loop spans 13 amino acids. Deletions cut 2 bases from V and 8 bases from J, with 9 bases between. The germline V gene encodes CDR1 MGHRA and CDR2 YSYEKL.

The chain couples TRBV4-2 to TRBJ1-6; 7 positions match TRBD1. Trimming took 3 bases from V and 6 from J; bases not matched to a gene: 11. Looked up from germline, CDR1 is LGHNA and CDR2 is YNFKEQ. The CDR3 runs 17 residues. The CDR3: CASSQGHTGTVNSPLHF. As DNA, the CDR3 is TGTGCCAGCAGCCAGGGTCACACCGGGACAGTTAATTCACCCCTCCACTTT.

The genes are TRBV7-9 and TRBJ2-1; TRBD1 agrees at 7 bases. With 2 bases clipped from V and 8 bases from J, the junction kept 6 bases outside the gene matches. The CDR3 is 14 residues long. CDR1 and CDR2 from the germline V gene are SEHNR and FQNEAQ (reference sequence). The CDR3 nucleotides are TGTGCCAGCAGCTTAACAGGGGCTATAGATGAGCAGTTCTTC. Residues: CASSLTGAIDEQFF.

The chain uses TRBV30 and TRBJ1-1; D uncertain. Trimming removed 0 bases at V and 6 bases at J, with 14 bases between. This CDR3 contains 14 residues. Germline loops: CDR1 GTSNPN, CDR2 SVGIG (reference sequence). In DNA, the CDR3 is TGTGCCTGGAGTGTTCGGGGTGTTGGCTCTGAAGCTTTCTTT. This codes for CAWSVRGVGSEAFF. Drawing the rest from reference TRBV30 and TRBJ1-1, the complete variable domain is SQTIHQWPATLVQPVGSPLSLECTVEGTSNPNLYWYRQAAGRGLQLLFYSVGIGQISSEVPQNLSASRPQDRQFILSSKKLLLSDSGFYLCAWSVRGVGSEAFFGQGTRLTVV.

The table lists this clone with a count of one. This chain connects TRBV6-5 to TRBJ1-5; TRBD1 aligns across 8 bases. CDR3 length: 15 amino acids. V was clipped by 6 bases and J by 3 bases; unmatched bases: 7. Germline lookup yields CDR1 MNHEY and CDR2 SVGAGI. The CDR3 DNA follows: TGTGCCAGCAGATCCGGGACAGGACTCAATCAGCCCCAGCATTTT. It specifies CASRSGTGLNQPQHF.

The CDR3 DNA follows: TGTGCCAGCATCCCACGGGACTATGGCTACACCTTC. This encodes CASIPRDYGYTF. The V call is TRBV2, the J call TRBJ1-2; D remains unclear. The CDR3 spans 12 residues. Germline V gives CDR1 SNHLY, CDR2 FYNNEI. Trimming left V 7 bases short and J 3 bases short, with 9 bases between.

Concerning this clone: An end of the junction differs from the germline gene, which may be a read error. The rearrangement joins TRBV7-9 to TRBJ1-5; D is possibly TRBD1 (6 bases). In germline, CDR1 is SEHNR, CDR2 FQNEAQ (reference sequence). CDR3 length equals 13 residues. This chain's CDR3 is CARSLYRVPPQHF. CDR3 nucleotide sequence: TGTGCCAGAAGCTTGTACAGGGTGCCGCCCCAGCATTTT.

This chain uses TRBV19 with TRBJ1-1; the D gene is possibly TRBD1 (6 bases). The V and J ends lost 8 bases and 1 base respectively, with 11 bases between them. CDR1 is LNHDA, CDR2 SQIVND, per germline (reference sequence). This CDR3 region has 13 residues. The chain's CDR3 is CASAPGQNTEAFF. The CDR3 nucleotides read TGTGCCAGTGCACCGGGACAGAACACTGAAGCTTTCTTT.

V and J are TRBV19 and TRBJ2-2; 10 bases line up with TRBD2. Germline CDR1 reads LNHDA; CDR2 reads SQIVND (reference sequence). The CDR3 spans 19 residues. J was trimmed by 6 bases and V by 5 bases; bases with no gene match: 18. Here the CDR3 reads CASSSSGGLAGVSAGELFF. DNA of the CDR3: TGTGCCAGTAGTTCATCCGGTGGTCTAGCGGGGGTATCAGCCGGGGAGCTGTTTTTT.

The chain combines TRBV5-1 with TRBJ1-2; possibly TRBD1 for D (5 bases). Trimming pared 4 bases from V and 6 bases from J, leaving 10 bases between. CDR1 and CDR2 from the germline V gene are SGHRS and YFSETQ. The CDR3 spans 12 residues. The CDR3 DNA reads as TGCGCCAGCAGCCCGGAAGGGGATGGCTACACCTTC. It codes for CASSPEGDGYTF.

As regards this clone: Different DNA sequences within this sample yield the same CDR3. CDR3 bases: TGTGCCAGCAGCTTAGGCGCCGGGCCCTCCTACGAGCAGTACTTC. Its protein is CASSLGAGPSYEQYF. The chain uses TRBV7-9 and TRBJ2-7, with D uncertain. Germline loops: CDR1 SEHNR, CDR2 FQNEAQ (reference sequence). CDR3 size: 15 residues. Between the trimmed V and J ends, which lost 1 base and 0 bases, there was a span of 10 bases.

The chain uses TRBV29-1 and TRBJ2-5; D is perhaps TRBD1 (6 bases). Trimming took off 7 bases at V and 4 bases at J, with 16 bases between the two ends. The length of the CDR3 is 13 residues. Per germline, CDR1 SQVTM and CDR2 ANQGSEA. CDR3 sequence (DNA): TGCAGCGCCGCTGTCACAGGGCCAGAGACCCAGTACTTC. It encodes CSAAVTGPETQYF. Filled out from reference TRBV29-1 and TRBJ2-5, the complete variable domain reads SAVISQKPSRDICQRGTSLTIQCQVDSQVTMMFWYRQQPGQSLTLIATANQGSEATYESGFVIDKFPISRPNLTFSTLTVSNMSPEDSSIYLCSAAVTGPETQYFGPGTRLLVL.

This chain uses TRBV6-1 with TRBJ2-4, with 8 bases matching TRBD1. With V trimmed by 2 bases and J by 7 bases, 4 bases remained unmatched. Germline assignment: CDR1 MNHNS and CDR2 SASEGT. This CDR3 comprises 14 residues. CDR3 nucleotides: TGTGCCAGCAGTGAACGACAGGGGTGGAACATTCAGTACTTC. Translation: CASSERQGWNIQYF.

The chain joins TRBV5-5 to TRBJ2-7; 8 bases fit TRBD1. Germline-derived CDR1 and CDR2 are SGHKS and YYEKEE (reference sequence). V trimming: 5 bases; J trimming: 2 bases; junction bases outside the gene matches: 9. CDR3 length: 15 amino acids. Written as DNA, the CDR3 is TGTGCCAGCAGACCTAGGGACAGGAGGACCTACGAGCAGTACTTC. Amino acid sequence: CASRPRDRRTYEQYF.